The 26 T cell receptor beta chains reported below all come from one sample, sequenced in a study of blood T cell repertoires in COVID-19. Assay used: immunoSEQ multiplex PCR; TCRdb lists only in-frame clones, some missing. The table records roughly 120,000 clones, 86% of them present only once. Source material: peripheral blood. These receptors were collected from a man in his 70s who had recovered from COVID-19.

The rearrangement uses TRBV7-9 and TRBJ1-6, with no clear D. This CDR3 region has 14 residues. Germline CDR1 SEHNR, CDR2 FQNEAQ (reference sequence). V lost 6 bases to trimming and J lost 0 bases, with 6 bases between them. The CDR3 coding sequence is TGTGCCAGCAGTCGGAGCTCCTATAATTCACCCCTCCACTTT. It codes for CASSRSSYNSPLHF.

The chain couples TRBV28 to TRBJ2-6; the match to TRBD2 covers 12 bases. This CDR3 spans 19 amino acids. Germline V gene sequence: CDR1 MDHEN, CDR2 SYDVKM. The junction had 9 bases not matched to a gene; V was cut back by 5 bases and J by 1 base. The CDR3 reads CASSQTRLAGVSGANVLTF. The DNA of the CDR3 is TGTGCCAGCAGTCAAACACGACTAGCGGGAGTATCTGGGGCCAACGTCCTGACTTTC.

This clone showed up just once. The chain links TRBV28 to TRBJ1-1; D uncertain. This CDR3 is 13 amino acids long. V lost 3 bases and J lost 6, with 11 bases in between. Per germline, CDR1 MDHEN and CDR2 SYDVKM. CDR3 protein: CASSLGVIPEAFF. CDR3 in DNA: TGTGCCAGCAGTTTGGGAGTTATCCCTGAAGCTTTCTTT.

The chain recombines TRBV28 with TRBJ2-3; TRBD2 matches 11 bases. This CDR3 contains 15 residues. From germline, CDR1 is MDHEN and CDR2 SYDVKM. J lost 5 bases, V lost 5 bases, and 6 bases had no gene match. This CDR3 reads CASSHSGGDKDTQYF. The CDR3 nucleotides are TGTGCCAGCAGTCATAGCGGGGGGGATAAAGATACGCAGTATTTT.

This chain joins TRBV5-4 and TRBJ2-2; 7 bases match TRBD1. The CDR3 consists of 14 residues. V was clipped by 3 bases and J by 5 bases; unmatched bases: 4. The germline gives CDR1 SGHNT, CDR2 YYREEE (reference sequence). CDR3 nucleotides: TGTGCCAGCAGCTGGGGACAGTCAACCGGGGAGCTGTTTTTT. Its translation is CASSWGQSTGELFF.

The chain is built from TRBV7-9 and TRBJ2-1, with no clear D. Trimming took 3 bases from V and 4 from J, leaving 4 bases between them. Germline CDR1 reads SEHNR; CDR2 reads FQNEAQ (reference sequence). This CDR3 has 12 amino acids. In DNA, the CDR3 is TGTGCCAGCAGCTTCATTTACAATGAGCAGTTCTTC. It translates to CASSFIYNEQFF. Combining the CDR3 with reference TRBV7-9 and TRBJ2-1 gives the whole variable domain DTGVSQNPRHKITKRGQNVTFRCDPISEHNRLYWYRQTLGQGPEFLTYFQNEAQLEKSRLLSDRFSAERPKGSFSTLEIQRTEQGDSAMYLCASSFIYNEQFFGPGTRLTVL.

The rearrangement links TRBV5-6 to TRBJ1-6, with TRBD1 matching 8 bases. CDR3 length: 15 residues. Germline CDR1 reads SGHDT; CDR2 reads YYEEEE. V was pared by 4 bases and J by 10 bases, with 10 bases of the junction left unmatched. The CDR3 here is CASSGATGGGSPLHF. The CDR3 DNA sequence: TGTGCCAGCAGCGGAGCAACAGGGGGTGGATCACCCCTCCACTTT.

V gene TRBV29-1 combines with J gene TRBJ2-1; no firm D call. The CDR3 covers 13 residues. V was clipped by 2 bases and J by 3 bases, with 8 bases between them. Germline CDR1 SQVTM, CDR2 ANQGSEA. The CDR3 region has the DNA TGCAGCGTTGAATCAGGAAACTACAATGAGCAGTTCTTC. Translated: CSVESGNYNEQFF.

This chain connects TRBV6-6 to TRBJ2-5; 11 bases fit TRBD2. CDR3 length: 16 residues. After removal of 8 bases from V and 2 bases from J, the junction contained 10 bases not matched to a gene. The V gene's germline CDR1 is MNHNY and CDR2 SVGAGI (reference sequence). CDR3: CASRVRTSGPQETQYF. The CDR3, as DNA: TGTGCCAGCCGGGTACGGACTAGCGGGCCTCAAGAGACCCAGTACTTC.

The J gene is TRBJ1-2, the V gene TRBV9; a possible D gene is TRBD1 (5 bases). CDR1 is SGDLS, CDR2 YYNGEE, per germline. The length of the CDR3 is 16 residues. V lost 0 bases to trimming and J lost 5 bases, with 17 bases between them. CDR3 region: CASSVGSGGRVYGYTF. In DNA, the CDR3 is TGTGCCAGCAGCGTAGGGTCGGGTGGCAGGGTGTATGGCTACACCTTC.

This rearrangement joins TRBV15 to TRBJ1-4, with 7 positions matching TRBD1. J lost 3 bases, V lost 0 bases, and 1 base had no gene match. CDR1 and CDR2 (germline): LNHNV, YYDKDF (reference sequence). The CDR3 contains 15 residues. The CDR3 sequence: CATSREGGSNEKLFF. CDR3 coding DNA: TGTGCCACCAGCAGAGAAGGGGGCTCTAATGAAAAACTGTTTTTT.

The CDR3 is CSVEVSGNQPQHF. The CDR3 DNA is TGCAGCGTTGAAGTCTCAGGGAATCAGCCCCAGCATTTT. The chain couples TRBV29-1 to TRBJ1-5, with D possibly matching TRBD1 (5 bases). Germline CDR1 reads SQVTM; CDR2 reads ANQGSEA. Trimming took off 1 base at V and 4 bases at J, with 8 bases between the two ends. The CDR3 totals 13 residues.

The chain combines TRBV4-1 with TRBJ2-5; 11 bases are shared with TRBD2. The CDR3 extends over 15 amino acids. Trimming took 8 bases from V and 2 from J; bases not matched to a gene: 7. The germline V gene has CDR1 MGHRA and CDR2 YSYEKL. DNA for the CDR3: TGCGCCAGCCGGTTCCGACTAGCGGGACAAGAGACCCAGTACTTC. Residues: CASRFRLAGQETQYF.

The genes are TRBV18 and TRBJ2-5; possible D gene TRBD2, 7 bases. The length of the CDR3 is 14 residues. The germline V and J ends were trimmed by 3 bases and 2 bases, with 10 bases remaining between them. Germline lookup yields CDR1 KGHSH and CDR2 LQKENI. This chain's CDR3 is CASSPGGAQETQYF. CDR3 bases: TGTGCCAGCTCACCGGGGGGGGCTCAAGAGACCCAGTACTTC.

In its sample, this clone was seen a few times. The chain has TRBV11-2 and TRBJ1-2; D gene unclear. Germline CDR1 is SGHAT and CDR2 is FQNNGV. Trimming took off 1 base at V and 2 bases at J, with 11 bases between the two ends. CDR3 length equals 15 residues. The CDR3, as DNA: TGTGCCAGCAGCTTAGGGCGTCTAGCCAACTATGGCTACACCTTC. Encoded protein: CASSLGRLANYGYTF.

The rearrangement joins TRBV28 to TRBJ1-5; D perhaps matches TRBD1 (6 bases). The V and J ends lost 5 bases and 2 bases respectively, with 13 bases between them. The CDR3 has 15 amino acids. The germline V gene has CDR1 MDHEN and CDR2 SYDVKM. The CDR3 is CASSLARQGNQPQHF. In nucleotides, the CDR3 is TGTGCCAGCAGTCTCGCCCGACAGGGCAATCAGCCCCAGCATTTT.

The chain is built from TRBV19 and TRBJ2-2; 8 bases line up with TRBD1. The CDR3 sequence is 16 residues long. Trimming at V came to 5 bases and at J to 2 bases, leaving 7 bases not matched to a gene. The germline CDR1 and CDR2 sequences are LNHDA and SQIVND (reference sequence). The CDR3 here is CASSVFGQGNTGELFF. In nucleotides, the CDR3 is TGTGCCAGTAGTGTTTTCGGACAGGGAAACACCGGGGAGCTGTTTTTT.

V and J are TRBV7-2 and TRBJ2-3; 7 bases agree with TRBD1. V gave up 3 bases and J gave up 0 bases; unmatched junction bases: 9. The CDR3 consists of 17 residues. Germline V gene lookup returns CDR1 SGHTA and CDR2 FQGNSA. CDR3 sequence (DNA): TGTGCCAGCAGCTTTACTTGGACAGGACCGAGCACAGATACGCAGTATTTT. It translates to CASSFTWTGPSTDTQYF.

The genes are TRBV6-2 or TRBV6-3 and TRBJ2-3; no clear D gene. The CDR3 has 12 residues. Trimming cost V 5 bases and J 5 bases, with 8 bases left between them. Per germline, CDR1 MNHEY and CDR2 SVGEGT. The CDR3 is CASSRQQDTQYF. The DNA of the CDR3 is TGTGCCAGCAGTCGACAACAAGATACGCAGTATTTT.

This clone was detected once. The rearrangement links TRBV4-3 to TRBJ2-1; weak D call: TRBD1 (6 bases). This CDR3 region has 17 residues. The germline V gene encodes CDR1 LGHNA and CDR2 YSLEER. V dropped 0 bases and J dropped 0 bases, with 12 bases sitting between them. This CDR3 reads CASSQDPDRVSYNEQFF. The CDR3 nucleotides are TGCGCCAGCAGCCAAGATCCGGACAGAGTCTCCTACAATGAGCAGTTCTTC.

This sequence joins TRBV10-2 and TRBJ2-1; the match to TRBD2 covers 12 bases. This CDR3 contains 15 residues. J gave up 2 bases and V 6 bases, and 2 bases lay outside the gene matches. The V gene's germline CDR1 is WSHSY and CDR2 SAAADI. The CDR3 sequence: CASRRTSGAYNEQFF. The CDR3 DNA sequence: TGCGCCAGCAGAAGGACTAGCGGGGCCTACAATGAGCAGTTCTTC.

The chain links TRBV24-1 to TRBJ1-1; D gene uncertain. CDR1 KGHDR and CDR2 SFDVKD come from the germline V gene. There are 14 residues in the CDR3. V lost 7 bases and J 5 bases, leaving 16 bases between the germline ends. The CDR3 bases are TGTGCCACCAGAGGACCAGGAGGTGGGACTGAAGCTTTCTTT. Amino acid sequence: CATRGPGGGTEAFF.

This sequence joins TRBV5-8 and TRBJ1-1, with 7 bases aligning to TRBD1. The CDR3 covers 15 residues. The V and J ends lost 3 bases and 1 base, in that order; junction bases with no gene match: 6. Germline assignment: CDR1 SGHTS and CDR2 YDEGEE. The CDR3 loop is CASSWAGQSNTEAFF. The CDR3 DNA reads TGTGCCAGCAGCTGGGCGGGACAGTCGAACACTGAAGCTTTCTTT.

The chain carries TRBV5-1 and TRBJ2-2; D ambiguous. Germline CDR1 is SGHRS and CDR2 is YFSETQ. Between the trimmed V and J ends, which lost 4 bases and 4 bases, there was a span of 29 bases. CDR3 length equals 20 residues. The CDR3 loop reads CASSPAHYQTTIESTGELFF. DNA for the CDR3: TGCGCCAGCAGCCCCGCTCACTACCAGACCACAATCGAGAGCACCGGGGAGCTGTTTTTT.

The J gene is TRBJ2-5, the V gene TRBV5-1; TRBD2 matches 10 bases. This CDR3 contains 15 residues. V shed 0 bases, J shed 3 bases, and the junction held 2 bases outside the gene matches. Germline V CDR1 and CDR2: SGHRS, YFSETQ. CDR3 DNA: TGCGCCAGCAGCTTGGGGCTAGCGGGGGAAGAGACCCAGTACTTC. It yields the protein CASSLGLAGEETQYF.

The rearrangement links TRBV28 to TRBJ1-5, with D possibly matching TRBD1 (5 bases). V was trimmed by 7 bases and J by 3 bases, leaving 13 bases between them. Germline V gene sequence: CDR1 MDHEN, CDR2 SYDVKM. This CDR3 has 14 residues. CDR3 region: CASTLGGFNQPQHF. Here the CDR3 DNA reads TGTGCCAGCACCCTGGGGGGATTCAATCAGCCCCAGCATTTT.